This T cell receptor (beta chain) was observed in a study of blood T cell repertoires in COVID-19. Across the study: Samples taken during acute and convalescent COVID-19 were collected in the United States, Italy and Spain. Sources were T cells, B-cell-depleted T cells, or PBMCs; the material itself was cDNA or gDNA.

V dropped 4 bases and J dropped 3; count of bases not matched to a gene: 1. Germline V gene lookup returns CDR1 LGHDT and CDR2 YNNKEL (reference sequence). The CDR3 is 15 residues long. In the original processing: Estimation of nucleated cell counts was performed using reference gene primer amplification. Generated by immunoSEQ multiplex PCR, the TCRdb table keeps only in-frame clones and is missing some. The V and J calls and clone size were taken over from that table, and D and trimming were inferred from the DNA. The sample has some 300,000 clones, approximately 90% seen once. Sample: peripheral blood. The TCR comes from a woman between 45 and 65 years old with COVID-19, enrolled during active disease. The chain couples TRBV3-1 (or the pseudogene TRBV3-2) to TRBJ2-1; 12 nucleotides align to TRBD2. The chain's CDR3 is CASSLLAGGYNEQFF. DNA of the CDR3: TGTGCCAGCAGCCTACTAGCGGGAGGCTACAATGAGCAGTTCTTC.